The 15 T cell receptor beta chains reported below all come from one sample, sequenced in a study of tumor-infiltrating lymphocytes in primary liver carcinoma. Researchers drew blood RNA from unsorted whole blood and extracted germline DNA as well. Reverse transcription of approximately 500 ng total RNA with a constant-region primer produced TCR beta cDNA. Three nested multiplex PCR rounds of slightly modified ARM-PCR generated TCR beta libraries. The opening two PCR rounds, about 10 cycles each, paired TRBV1-TRBV30 forward primers with a C-beta reverse primer. TCRdb reprocessed the multiplex PCR reads with MiXCR, giving one entry per CDR3 protein. The table records fewer than 350,000 distinct CDR3 sequences, 65% of them present only once. Sequencing input: peripheral blood. The receptor source for this set is a man aged 35-49 years with primary liver carcinoma and hepatitis B virus infection.

This clonotype was recorded at least ten times. The J gene is TRBJ2-3, the V gene TRBV11-3, with D perhaps assigned TRBD1 or TRBD2 (5 bases each). V shed 5 bases and J shed 2 bases, with 14 bases lying between them. CDR1 SGHNT and CDR2 YENEEA come from the germline V gene. The CDR3 sequence is 15 residues long. The CDR3 region is CASSPGGGPTDTQYF. CDR3 nucleotides: TGTGCCAGCAGCCCCGGTGGGGGTCCCACAGATACGCAGTATTTT.

In its sample, this clonotype was seen a few times. CDR3 bases: TGTGCCAGCTCACCATTGGGCTACGAGCAGTACTTC. It yields the protein CASSPLGYEQYF. J is TRBJ2-7 and V is TRBV18; D is ambiguous. The V end lost 2 bases, the J end lost 3 bases, and 5 bases lay between the germline ends. CDR1 is KGHSH, CDR2 LQKENI, per germline. The CDR3 runs 12 residues.

This clonotype was seen ten or more times. This sequence joins TRBV10-2 and TRBJ2-1; D gene uncertain. The CDR3 has 13 amino acids. Germline V CDR1 and CDR2: WSHSY, SAAADI. V was shortened by 5 bases and J by 7 bases, with 12 bases between the two germline ends. CDR3 sequence: CASSILIENEQFF. CDR3 DNA: TGCGCCAGCAGTATATTAATCGAGAATGAGCAGTTCTTC.

This clonotype was observed a handful of times. CDR3 residues: CASSRTKARTGSYNEQFF. In DNA form, the CDR3 reads TGCGCCAGCAGCCGCACGAAGGCGAGGACTGGCTCCTACAATGAGCAGTTCTTC. The V gene is TRBV4-1, the J gene TRBJ2-1; D perhaps matches TRBD2 (5 bases). The CDR3 sequence is 18 residues long. Germline assignment: CDR1 MGHRA and CDR2 YSYEKL. V lost 4 bases and J 0 bases, leaving 19 bases between the germline ends.

The rearrangement uses TRBV14 and TRBJ1-1; TRBD1 is a possible D gene (6 bases). Looked up from germline, CDR1 is SGHDN and CDR2 is FVKESK. Trimming removed 6 bases from V and 1 base from J, with 12 bases in between. CDR3 length equals 14 residues. Written as DNA, the CDR3 is TGTGCCAGCAGTCCTTCCAGGGGGAACACTGAAGCTTTCTTT. Its protein is CASSPSRGNTEAFF.

This chain joins TRBV28 and TRBJ2-3; TRBD1 matches at 7 bases. The CDR3 has 12 residues. V lost 7 bases to trimming and J lost 3 bases; unmatched junction nucleotides: 1. Germline V lookup: CDR1 MDHEN, CDR2 SYDVKM. The CDR3: CASNRGTDTQYF. The CDR3 bases are TGTGCCAGCAACAGGGGAACAGATACGCAGTATTTT.

Notes on this clonotype: A junction boundary mismatches the germline segment, possibly from a read error. The rearrangement uses TRBV4-1 and TRBJ1-1; TRBD1 might be the D (5 bases). CDR1 and CDR2 (germline): MGHRA, YSYEKL. The CDR3 extends over 16 amino acids. This chain's CDR3 is CAISQGDKGRDAEAFF. In DNA, the CDR3 is TGCGCCATCAGCCAAGGTGACAAGGGAAGGGACGCTGAAGCTTTCTTT.

This clonotype was seen just once. Because the CDR3 is missing its conserved closing phenylalanine or tryptophan, this is likely a read error. No DNA is shown, since the ends of the CDR3 on it are uncertain; the CDR3 is the one TCRdb lists. This chain connects TRBV6-5 to TRBJ2-3; TRBD1, as called in the table, went unchecked against the DNA. The CDR3 totals 14 residues, both ends included. The germline V gene encodes CDR1 MNHEY and CDR2 SVGAGI. CDR3: CASSYETGTDTHYL.

V and J are TRBV12-5 and TRBJ2-2; TRBD2 aligns across 8 bases. From germline, CDR1 is LGHNT and CDR2 FRNRAP. This CDR3 contains 16 residues. With 0 bases clipped from V and 1 base from J, the junction kept 1 base outside the gene matches. CDR3 protein: CASGLVRGGNTGELFF. The CDR3 DNA reads as TGTGCTAGTGGTTTGGTACGGGGGGGGAACACCGGGGAGCTGTTTTTT.

Of note for this clonotype: This may be a read error: a much more frequent sequence differs by one nucleotide. This sequence joins TRBV6-2 or TRBV6-3 and TRBJ2-1; 7 bases fit TRBD2. Germline trimming cut 2 bases from V and 14 bases from J; bases unmatched to any gene: 12. Germline assignment: CDR1 MNHEY and CDR2 SVGEGT. CDR3 length: 14 residues. The CDR3 sequence is CASSYPGGSERKFF. The DNA of the CDR3 is TGTGCCAGCAGTTACCCGGGGGGTAGCGAGAGAAAGTTCTTC.

This clonotype was picked up one time. Mismatch with germline at one junction end may stem from a read error. The chain combines TRBV6-1 with TRBJ2-1; D possibly corresponds to TRBD2 (6 bases). Germline loops: CDR1 MNHNS, CDR2 SASEGT. This CDR3 has 15 residues. CDR3 residues: CASSEWGDSYSEQFF. The CDR3 DNA reads TGTGCCAGCAGTGAATGGGGGGACTCCTACAGTGAGCAGTTCTTC.

Remarks on this clonotype: A clone one base away is much larger, so this may be a read error. The DNA for the CDR3 is TGTGCCAGCAGTTTATGGGAGGGAGCAAGGGAGACCCAGTACTTC. This codes for CASSLWEGARETQYF. The chain combines TRBV28 with TRBJ2-5; weak D call: TRBD2 (6 bases). This CDR3 is built from 15 residues. V shed 0 bases and J shed 5 bases, with 13 bases lying between them. Germline V gene data show CDR1 as MDHEN and CDR2 as SYDVKM.

This clonotype was detected ten times or more. One junction end does not reproduce the germline sequence, and a read error may be involved. The genes are TRBV29-1 and TRBJ2-5; tentatively, D is TRBD1 or TRBD2 (6 bases each). The CDR3 is 14 amino acids. CDR1 and CDR2 from the germline V gene are SQVTM and ANQGSEA. The DNA for the CDR3 is TGCAGCGTTGAAGATCAGGCGGGACAAGGGACCCAGTACTTC. It yields the protein CSVEDQAGQGTQYF. Complete variable domain (other parts from reference TRBV29-1 and TRBJ2-5): SAVISQKPSRDICQRGTSLTIQCQVDSQVTMMFWYRQQPGQSLTLIATANQGSEATYESGFVIDKFPISRPNLTFSTLTVSNMSPEDSSIYLCSVEDQAGQGTQYFGPGTRLLVL.

With regard to this clonotype: It may be a read error: a sequence one base away is much more abundant. V gene TRBV4-2 combines with J gene TRBJ1-4, with D hard to call. The V and J ends lost 5 bases and 1 base respectively, with 11 bases between them. The CDR3 contains 15 residues. CDR1 and CDR2 (germline): LGHNA, YNFKEQ. The CDR3 loop reads CASSIEGGTNEKLFF. The CDR3 DNA reads TGTGCCAGCAGCATCGAGGGTGGAACTAATGAAAAACTGTTTTTT.

The sample holds one count of this clonotype. Relative to the germline gene, one junction end is altered; a read error may explain this. The chain links TRBV11-1 to TRBJ1-1, with D unclear. CDR1 is SGHAT and CDR2 is FQDESV in the germline V gene (reference sequence). The CDR3 loop spans 13 amino acids. CDR3 nucleotide sequence: TGTGCCAGCAGCTTGCAATTGAACACTGAAGTTTTCTTT. This translates into CASSLQLNTEVFF.